These T cell receptor beta chains were read from a single sample in a study of CD8 T cells in Susac syndrome. Via MiXCR, TCRdb re-called the immunoSEQ multiplex PCR reads, giving one row per CDR3 protein. The sample has about 140,000 distinct CDR3 sequences; approximately 95% are singletons. The sequencing sample was made of CD4+ T cells from PBMCs. The receptors were sampled from a human donor with multiple sclerosis. Each CDR3 is given with its conserved first and last residue. The D gene is left open where the match is weak. Clone size, where shown, is once, few, many, or a class for clones that have expanded.

abundance | j_gene | d_gene | v_gene | CDR3aa | CDR3nt
- | TRBJ2-1 | TRBD1 | TRBV20-1 | CSARSGQIIYNEQFF | TGCAGTGCTAGGTCGGGACAGATCATCTACAATGAGCAGTTCTTC
- | TRBJ2-3 | - | TRBV9 | CASSVVSQGDTQYF | TGTGCCAGCAGCGTAGTCTCCCAGGGAGATACGCAGTATTTT
- | TRBJ2-1 | - | TRBV20-1 | CSARRGFTTNEQFF | TGCAGTGCTAGACGCGGATTTACCACCAATGAGCAGTTCTTC
- | TRBJ1-1 | - | TRBV19 | CASSVGQNTEAFF | TGTGCCAGTAGTGTGGGACAGAACACTGAAGCTTTCTTT
- | TRBJ2-7 | TRBD1 | TRBV2 | CASSPWTGKTDEQYF | TGTGCCAGCAGTCCATGGACAGGGAAAACCGACGAGCAGTACTTC
- | TRBJ1-6 | - | TRBV9 | CASSEASSNSPLHF | TGTGCCAGCAGCGAGGCCTCGAGTAATTCACCCCTCCACTTT
- | TRBJ2-1 | - | TRBV20-1 | CSATDRSGMSSYNEQFF | TGCAGTGCTACAGACCGGTCCGGGATGAGCTCCTACAATGAGCAGTTCTTC
- | TRBJ2-7 | TRBD2 | TRBV20-1 | CSAPTSGRRYEQYF | TGCAGTGCCCCGACTAGCGGGAGACGCTACGAGCAGTACTTC
- | TRBJ1-4 | - | TRBV24-1 | CATSDRSEKLFF | TGTGCCACCAGTGATCGTAGTGAAAAACTGTTTTTT
- | TRBJ2-1 | - | TRBV10-3 | CAISVGGKNYNEQFF | TGTGCCATCAGTGTGGGCGGGAAGAACTACAATGAGCAGTTCTTC
- | TRBJ2-1 | TRBD2 | TRBV9 | CASSPMTSGAAHEQFF | TGTGCCAGCAGCCCCATGACTAGCGGAGCGGCACATGAGCAGTTCTTC
- | TRBJ2-1 | TRBD2 | TRBV4-3 | CASSQDGSSGGHKTNEQFF | TGCGCCAGCAGCCAAGATGGTAGCAGCGGGGGGCACAAAACCAATGAGCAGTTCTTC
- | TRBJ2-5 | - | TRBV30 | CAWTGGFHLQETQYF | TGTGCCTGGACAGGAGGATTCCACCTCCAAGAGACCCAGTACTTC
- | TRBJ2-5 | - | TRBV9 | CASSVGGETQYF | TGTGCCAGCAGCGTTGGAGGGGAGACCCAGTACTTC
- | TRBJ2-5 | - | TRBV9 | CASSVGTSPAQETQYF | TGTGCCAGCAGCGTAGGGACATCTCCCGCCCAAGAGACCCAGTACTTC
- | TRBJ2-7 | - | TRBV5-1 | CASSLASRDTTTYEQYF | TGCGCCAGCAGCTTGGCCTCCCGGGACACCACCACCTACGAGCAGTACTTC
once | TRBJ2-6 | - | TRBV30 | CAWSTMTGANVLTF | TGTGCCTGGAGTACGATGACTGGGGCCAACGTCCTGACTTTC
- | TRBJ2-7 | - | TRBV4-2 | CASSQAASTREQYF | TGTGCCAGCAGCCAAGCGGCCAGCACCCGCGAGCAGTACTTC
- | TRBJ2-2 | - | TRBV20-1 | CSASGAGGGNTGELFF | TGCAGTGCTAGTGGGGCAGGGGGAGGGAACACCGGGGAGCTGTTTTTT
once | TRBJ1-5 | - | TRBV20-1 | CSANRELSGPQHF | TGCAGTGCTAATCGTGAATTGTCCGGGCCCCAGCATTTT
- | TRBJ2-5 | TRBD2 | TRBV29-1 | CSGHTGLAGETQYF | TGCAGCGGACATACGGGACTAGCAGGGGAGACCCAGTACTTC
- | TRBJ1-1 | - | TRBV4-1 | CASSQDFRVVDTEAFF | TGCGCCAGCAGCCAAGATTTCAGGGTTGTTGACACTGAAGCTTTCTTT
once | TRBJ2-3 | - | TRBV7-2 | CASSLEVIADTQYF | TGTGCCAGCAGCTTAGAAGTTATTGCAGATACGCAGTATTTT
- | TRBJ2-5 | - | TRBV10-3 | CAIRLQETQYF | TGTGCCATCAGGTTACAGGAGACCCAGTACTTC
- | TRBJ2-7 | TRBD1 | TRBV3-1 | CASSQDLGQGVF | TGTGCCAGCAGCCAAGACCTTGGACAGGGGGTGTTC
- | TRBJ1-5 | - | TRBV29-1 | CSVGFGNQPQHF | TGCAGCGTTGGGTTCGGAAATCAGCCCCAGCATTTT
- | TRBJ1-2 | - | TRBV3-1 | CASSPGYVGYTF | TGTGCCAGCAGCCCCGGATACGTTGGCTACACCTTC
- | TRBJ1-2 | - | TRBV4-2 | CASSQVAGSYGYTF | TGTGCCAGCAGCCAAGTTGCGGGGTCCTATGGCTACACCTTC
- | TRBJ2-1 | TRBD2 | TRBV27 | CASSSRTSGRASRLTYNEQFF | TGTGCCAGCAGTTCCCGGACTAGCGGGAGGGCCTCTCGCTTGACTTACAATGAGCAGTTCTTC
once | TRBJ1-5 | - | TRBV25-1 | CASSDVGGPQHF | TGTGCCAGCAGTGATGTCGGGGGGCCCCAGCATTTT
- | TRBJ2-1 | TRBD2 | TRBV7-2 | CASSPRAGDEQFF | TGTGCCAGCAGCCCCCGGGCGGGAGATGAGCAGTTCTTC
- | TRBJ1-6 | - | TRBV4-3 | CASSQDHMGPLHF | TGCGCCAGCAGCCAAGATCACATGGGCCCCCTCCACTTT
- | TRBJ2-5 | - | TRBV13 | CASSLSRGTVETQYF | TGTGCCAGCAGCCTCTCAAGAGGAACAGTAGAGACCCAGTACTTC
- | TRBJ1-5 | - | TRBV20-1 | CSARDGDYQPQHF | TGCAGTGCTAGAGACGGGGACTATCAGCCCCAGCATTTT
- | TRBJ2-7 | TRBD2 | TRBV20-1 | CSAREAGGQRYEQYF | TGCAGTGCTAGAGAAGCGGGGGGACAACGCTACGAGCAGTACTTC
- | TRBJ2-7 | - | TRBV28 | CASSSQGYNSYEQYF | TGTGCCAGCAGTTCACAGGGATACAACTCCTACGAGCAGTACTTC
- | TRBJ2-1 | - | TRBV29-1 | CIGGTYNEQFF | TGCATAGGAGGGACCTACAATGAGCAGTTCTTC
- | TRBJ2-7 | TRBD1 | TRBV6-2/TRBV6-3 | CASIARDSYEQYF | TGTGCCAGCATCGCCCGGGACAGCTACGAGCAGTACTTC
once | TRBJ2-1 | TRBD1 | TRBV27 | CASSQRATGNIVDTHNEQFF | TGTGCCAGCAGCCAGAGAGCGACAGGGAATATTGTAGACACCCACAATGAGCAGTTCTTC
- | TRBJ2-5 | - | TRBV5-1 | CASSLIPAGTPETQYF | TGCGCCAGCAGCTTAATCCCCGCCGGGACTCCAGAGACCCAGTACTTC
- | TRBJ2-7 | TRBD1 | TRBV20-1 | CSARDPDRVYEQYF | TGCAGTGCTAGAGACCCCGACAGGGTTTACGAGCAGTACTTC
- | TRBJ1-1 | TRBD1 | TRBV6-2/TRBV6-3 | CASGGLLGQGHTEAFF | TGTGCCAGCGGTGGGCTCCTCGGACAGGGACACACTGAAGCTTTCTTT
- | TRBJ2-3 | TRBD2 | TRBV3-1 | CASSLQGTRTTDTQYF | TGTGCCAGCAGCCTCCAGGGGACTAGAACCACAGATACGCAGTATTTT
- | TRBJ2-2 | - | TRBV3-1 | CASSQLGSGAGELFF | TGTGCCAGCAGCCAACTGGGATCGGGCGCCGGGGAGCTGTTTTTT
- | TRBJ2-1 | - | TRBV5-1 | CASRQGDGEQFF | TGCGCCAGCAGGCAGGGAGACGGTGAGCAGTTCTTC
- | TRBJ2-3 | - | TRBV29-1 | CSYKRGSTDTQYF | TGCAGCTATAAAAGAGGGAGCACAGATACGCAGTATTTT
once | TRBJ2-7 | TRBD1 | TRBV5-1 | CASSSRQGEREQYF | TGCGCCAGCAGCTCCCGACAGGGAGAGCGCGAGCAGTACTTC
- | TRBJ2-1 | - | TRBV20-1 | CSARGVTGTQGLF | TGCAGTGCTAGAGGCGTAACTGGGACTCAGGGGCTCTTC
- | TRBJ1-2 | - | TRBV29-1 | CSENYGYTF | TGCAGCGAAAACTATGGCTACACCTTC
- | TRBJ2-1 | TRBD1 | TRBV18 | CASSPRTGVAYNEQFF | TGTGCCAGCTCACCACGGACAGGGGTTGCCTACAATGAGCAGTTCTTC
- | TRBJ2-7 | - | TRBV18 | CASSPVTGLSYEQYF | TGTGCCAGCTCACCAGTTACAGGGCTATCCTACGAGCAGTACTTC
- | TRBJ2-7 | TRBD1 | TRBV19 | CASSATRQGNEQYF | TGTGCCAGTAGCGCTACCCGACAGGGGAACGAGCAGTACTTC
- | TRBJ2-3 | - | TRBV5-1 | CASSLVGGSTDTQYF | TGCGCCAGCAGCTTGGTTGGGGGCAGCACAGATACGCAGTATTTT